One and the same sample provided the 18 T cell receptor beta chains below, sequenced in a study of control samples from healthy donors and cancer patients. Repertoires were generated with immunoSEQ multiplex PCR, while TCRdb's copy carries only in-frame clones and drops some. Of roughly 100,000 clones listed, roughly 92% are singletons. The sample comprised blood. These receptor sequences come from a human donor in good health. The donor label of this sample is uncertain.

J is TRBJ1-1 and V is TRBV6-5; 7 bases match TRBD1. Germline CDR1 is MNHEY and CDR2 is SVGAGI. CDR3 size: 13 residues. The junction had 3 bases not matched to a gene; V was cut back by 7 bases and J by 1 base. Here the CDR3 reads CASTRQGNTEAFF. The CDR3 region has the DNA TGTGCCAGCACCCGACAGGGGAACACTGAAGCTTTCTTT.

This chain joins TRBV10-1 and TRBJ2-3, with no clear D. The germline V gene has CDR1 WNHNN and CDR2 SYGVQD (reference sequence). The CDR3 has 14 residues. The V end was cut by 6 bases, the J end by 2 bases, with 12 bases between. In DNA, the CDR3 is TGCGCCAGCAGCTACAGCGAGTACACAGATACGCAGTATTTT. The encoded protein is CASSYSEYTDTQYF.

The chain is built from TRBV7-6 and TRBJ1-5; maybe TRBD1 (5 bases). CDR1 is SGHVS, CDR2 FNYEAQ, per germline. The CDR3 loop spans 16 amino acids. The V and J ends lost 5 bases and 6 bases respectively, with 20 bases between them. The CDR3 is CASSPFADGGGQPQHF. CDR3 sequence (DNA): TGTGCCAGCAGCCCGTTCGCCGACGGCGGGGGTCAGCCCCAGCATTTT.

V and J are TRBV16 and TRBJ2-7, with 10 bases fitting TRBD2. The trim removed 2 bases at V and 3 bases at J, leaving 13 bases unmatched. This CDR3 has 18 residues. The germline V gene has CDR1 KGHSY and CDR2 FQNENV. CDR3 in DNA: TGTGCCAGCAGCCAACGCTTATTAGCGGGGGGCCACCTCTACGAGCAGTACTTC. Its translation: CASSQRLLAGGHLYEQYF.

This clone has more than one count but fewer than ten. The chain carries TRBV9 and TRBJ1-3; no reliable D call. Germline CDR1 reads SGDLS; CDR2 reads YYNGEE. There are 17 residues in the CDR3. The V end lost 4 bases, the J end lost 0 bases, and 17 bases lay between the germline ends. CDR3 DNA sequence: TGTGCCAGCAGCCCTCGAAGGACGCCCACCTCTGGAAACACCATATATTTT. As protein: CASSPRRTPTSGNTIYF.

The V call is TRBV23-1, the J call TRBJ2-3; TRBD2 agrees at 9 bases. TRBV23-1 carries the ORF label, with uncertain function. V was pared by 2 bases and J by 0 bases, with 9 bases of the junction left unmatched. CDR3 length equals 18 residues. CDR3 bases: TGCGCCAGCAGTCAAGGTCTAGCGGGGACCTCTAGCACAGATACGCAGTATTTT. It specifies CASSQGLAGTSSTDTQYF.

The chain is built from TRBV18 and TRBJ1-1; D ambiguous. The V gene lost 1 base and the J gene lost 0 bases, with 9 bases spanning the gap. This CDR3 comprises 15 residues. Per the germline V gene, CDR1 is KGHSH and CDR2 is LQKENI. The CDR3 DNA reads TGTGCCAGCTCACCACGAGACACCATGAACACTGAAGCTTTCTTT. This sequence encodes CASSPRDTMNTEAFF.

This clone has more than one count but fewer than ten. The chain joins TRBV30 to TRBJ1-5, with 7 bases matching TRBD1. Trimming cost V 5 bases and J 3 bases; bases outside gene matches: 7. Germline V gives CDR1 GTSNPN, CDR2 SVGIG (reference sequence). The CDR3 has 14 residues. CDR3 nucleotides: TGTGCCTGGTCCAACAGGGGTTTCAATCAGCCCCAGCATTTT. Its protein product is CAWSNRGFNQPQHF.

J is TRBJ1-3 and V is TRBV11-2, with D uncertain. Germline V gene data show CDR1 as SGHAT and CDR2 as FQNNGV. The germline V and J ends were trimmed by 5 bases and 1 base, with 15 bases remaining between them. This CDR3 is 16 amino acids long. The CDR3 sequence: CASSPQQIISGNTIYF. The CDR3 DNA sequence: TGTGCCAGCAGCCCCCAACAGATTATATCTGGAAACACCATATATTTT.

The genes are TRBV10-1 and TRBJ2-3, with a possible D match to TRBD2 (7 bases). Looked up from germline, CDR1 is WNHNN and CDR2 is SYGVQD (reference sequence). The CDR3 runs to 15 residues. V lost 0 bases and J 6 bases, leaving 13 bases between the germline ends. The DNA of the CDR3 is TGCGCCAGCAGTGAGTCTTACAGGGAGGGCGATACGCAGTATTTT. Translating it yields CASSESYREGDTQYF.

This clone has a single count. This sequence joins TRBV6-5 and TRBJ2-7; D not resolved. The CDR3 has 12 amino acids. Trimming stripped 5 bases from V and 7 bases from J, with 12 bases between. Germline CDR1 is MNHEY and CDR2 is SVGAGI. In DNA, the CDR3 is TGTGCCAGCAGTACCCTCCTAGGAGAGCAGTACTTC. It encodes CASSTLLGEQYF.

This chain uses TRBV27 with TRBJ1-5; 8 positions match TRBD1. This CDR3 has 14 amino acids. V was pared by 5 bases and J by 4 bases, with 4 bases of the junction left unmatched. Germline CDR1 reads MNHEY; CDR2 reads SMNVEV (reference sequence). CDR3 residues: CASSLQGANQPQHF. Written as DNA, the CDR3 is TGTGCCAGCAGTCTCCAGGGGGCAAATCAGCCCCAGCATTTT.

The chain combines TRBV6-5 with TRBJ2-5, with TRBD1 matching over 11 bases. The CDR3 runs 14 residues. Germline lookup yields CDR1 MNHEY and CDR2 SVGAGI. V was pared by 7 bases and J by 5 bases, with 6 bases of the junction left unmatched. Here the CDR3 DNA reads TGTGCCAGCACTGGACAGGGGGCAGGGGAGACCCAGTACTTC. This encodes CASTGQGAGETQYF.

The CDR3 DNA follows: TGCGCCAGCAGCTTTTTCCGGGGCAGCACAGATACGCAGTATTTT. Translating gives CASSFFRGSTDTQYF. The V gene is TRBV5-1, the J gene TRBJ2-3, with D perhaps matching TRBD1 or TRBD2 (5 bases each). CDR1 is SGHRS and CDR2 is YFSETQ in the germline V gene. This CDR3 contains 15 residues. With 2 bases removed from V and 0 bases from J, the gap between germline ends came to 10 bases.

The rearrangement uses TRBV7-9 and TRBJ2-1; 10 bases match TRBD2. Germline V lookup: CDR1 SEHNR, CDR2 FQNEAQ (reference sequence). The CDR3 has 14 residues. V shed 6 bases and J 7 bases; nucleotides not matched to a gene: 6. Here the CDR3 reads CASRGLAWPNEQFF. CDR3 nucleotides: TGTGCCAGCAGGGGACTAGCGTGGCCGAATGAGCAGTTCTTC.

The chain has TRBV19 and TRBJ2-2; no firm D call. The CDR3 contains 16 residues. Trimming cost V 4 bases and J 0 bases, with 12 bases left between them. Germline V gene sequence: CDR1 LNHDA, CDR2 SQIVND (reference sequence). The CDR3 bases are TGTGCCAGTAGTAGTATGACGGACGCGAACACCGGGGAGCTGTTTTTT. Translated, it gives CASSSMTDANTGELFF.

This sequence joins TRBV7-9 and TRBJ2-7; weak D call: TRBD1 (7 bases). Trimming cost V 5 bases and J 6 bases, with 14 bases left between them. Germline loops: CDR1 SEHNR, CDR2 FQNEAQ (reference sequence). The CDR3 sequence is 13 residues long. CDR3 nucleotides: TGTGCCAGCAGCCGAATTCAGGGGGGCGAGCAGTACTTC. This encodes CASSRIQGGEQYF. The full variable domain, completed using reference TRBV7-9 and TRBJ2-7, is DTGVSQNPRHKITKRGQNVTFRCDPISEHNRLYWYRQTLGQGPEFLTYFQNEAQLEKSRLLSDRFSAERPKGSFSTLEIQRTEQGDSAMYLCASSRIQGGEQYFGPGTRLTVT.

The chain couples TRBV18 to TRBJ2-1; 9 bases are a match to TRBD1. This CDR3 is 16 amino acids long. Germline loops: CDR1 KGHSH, CDR2 LQKENI. With 6 bases clipped from V and 2 bases from J, the junction kept 8 bases outside the gene matches. The CDR3 sequence is CASSQTDRGPYNEQFF. The CDR3 DNA sequence: TGTGCCAGCTCCCAAACGGACAGGGGACCCTACAATGAGCAGTTCTTC.